The following is a T cell receptor (beta chain) sequence with its context. This sample was included in a study of T cell changes during pregnancy in multiple sclerosis. Looked up from germline, CDR1 is LNHDA and CDR2 is SQIVND (reference sequence). This CDR3 has 15 amino acids. Losses at the gene ends were 3 bases for V and 7 bases for J; bases not matched to a gene: 9. Method: immunoSEQ multiplex PCR; TCRdb's copy keeps in-frame clones and lacks some. This sample has 25,000 to 35,000 clones; 90% to 95% occur once, and the top ten carry 5.7%. The genes are TRBV19 and TRBJ2-7; TRBD2 matches 10 bases. The TCR originated in a female donor with multiple sclerosis, enrolled in a pregnancy study. Specimen: CD8+ T cells from peripheral blood mononuclear cells, collected before pregnancy. This chain's CDR3 is CASSIQSGGAGEQYF. CDR3 DNA: TGTGCCAGTAGTATCCAGAGCGGGGGGGCCGGGGAGCAGTACTTC.